A selection of T cell receptor beta chains follows, all from one sample in a study of shared clonotypes between healthy human individuals. Using immunoSEQ multiplex PCR, the repertoire was profiled, and TCRdb retains in-frame clones only, with some absent. This sample has about 1 million clones, with around 74% found just once. The sequencing sample was made of memory CD4+ T cells sorted from blood. All receptors come from a man aged 18 to 30 in good health. Both conserved end residues are part of each CDR3. Each record gives: CDR3 DNA, CDR3 protein, D gene, clone size, V gene, J gene. D genes are given only for firm matches. Expanded clones get a size class; other rows say once, few or many, or leave the size out.

DNA: TGTGCCAGCAGGTCGGGGGGGGGCGGACGCCAAGAGACCCAGTACTTC
CDR3: CASRSGGGGRQETQYF
D: TRBD2
size: .
V: TRBV2
J: TRBJ2-5

DNA: TGTGCCAGTAGTAGAAGGGACGGCTATTCACCCCTCCACTTT
CDR3: CASSRRDGYSPLHF
D: .
size: once
V: TRBV19
J: TRBJ1-6

DNA: TGTGCCAGCAGCTTGCCGGGACTTGGCTACACCTTC
CDR3: CASSLPGLGYTF
D: .
size: .
V: TRBV7-2
J: TRBJ1-2

DNA: TGTGCCAGCAGCTCGCGGGACAGGGCCTACGAGCAGTACTTC
CDR3: CASSSRDRAYEQYF
D: TRBD1
size: .
V: TRBV5-4
J: TRBJ2-7

DNA: TGTGCCACCCTTTTAGTAAACACCGGGGAGCTGTTTTTT
CDR3: CATLLVNTGELFF
D: .
size: .
V: TRBV6-6
J: TRBJ2-2

DNA: TGTGCCAGCTCACCAAATAAGCTGGATAGGACTGAAGCTTTCTTT
CDR3: CASSPNKLDRTEAFF
D: .
size: .
V: TRBV18
J: TRBJ1-1

DNA: TGCGCCAGCAGCCAAGACAGCCTCCCTCGCACCCACACCGGGGAGCTGTTTTTT
CDR3: CASSQDSLPRTHTGELFF
D: .
size: .
V: TRBV4-1
J: TRBJ2-2

DNA: TGTGCCAGCAGTCTACAGGGGACTAAGGGGGGCTACACCTTC
CDR3: CASSLQGTKGGYTF
D: TRBD1
size: few
V: TRBV28
J: TRBJ1-2

DNA: TGTGCCAGCAGTAGGAGGGGAGGGGGCAATCAGCCCCAGCATTTT
CDR3: CASSRRGGGNQPQHF
D: .
size: .
V: TRBV28
J: TRBJ1-5

DNA: TGTGCCAGCAGCCTACAGGGGGCGAACGCCGGGGAGCTGTTTTTT
CDR3: CASSLQGANAGELFF
D: TRBD1
size: few
V: TRBV27
J: TRBJ2-2

DNA: TGCGCCAGCAGCTTCGGGACAGGGGAGAACACTGAAGCTTTCTTT
CDR3: CASSFGTGENTEAFF
D: TRBD1
size: .
V: TRBV5-1
J: TRBJ1-1

DNA: TGTGCCATCAGTGTCGAGGGTTTGGGGAATTCACCCCTCCACTTT
CDR3: CAISVEGLGNSPLHF
D: .
size: once
V: TRBV10-3
J: TRBJ1-6

DNA: TGTGCCAGCAGCTTTTCTAGCGGGGGCCTCACAGATACGCAGTATTTT
CDR3: CASSFSSGGLTDTQYF
D: TRBD2
size: .
V: TRBV5-4
J: TRBJ2-3

DNA: TGTGCCAGCAAGACGGGAGCGGTGGCAGATACGCAGTATTTT
CDR3: CASKTGAVADTQYF
D: .
size: .
V: TRBV6-1
J: TRBJ2-3

DNA: TGTGCCAGCAGCTTAGCTTTCGGGACGAACACTGAAGCTTTCTTT
CDR3: CASSLAFGTNTEAFF
D: .
size: few
V: TRBV7-2
J: TRBJ1-1

DNA: TGCGCCAGCGCCCTGGCACGGCGGTGCTCCTACAATGAGCAGTTCTTC
CDR3: CASALARRCSYNEQFF
D: .
size: .
V: TRBV23-1
J: TRBJ2-1

DNA: TGTGCCAGCACCCCTGGCACCGCGTCCTACAATGAGCAGTTCTTC
CDR3: CASTPGTASYNEQFF
D: .
size: .
V: TRBV27
J: TRBJ2-1

DNA: TGTGCCTCCTCCCGGACAGACTTGAACACTGAAGCTTTCTTT
CDR3: CASSRTDLNTEAFF
D: .
size: .
V: TRBV30
J: TRBJ1-1

DNA: TGCGCCAGCAGCTTGGTCGGGAGTGTTGCCTACGAGCAGTACTTC
CDR3: CASSLVGSVAYEQYF
D: .
size: .
V: TRBV5-1
J: TRBJ2-7

DNA: TGTGCCAGCAGCTTAGGAGGCTCGTTGGGCTATGGCTACACCTTC
CDR3: CASSLGGSLGYGYTF
D: .
size: once
V: TRBV7-9
J: TRBJ1-2

DNA: TGTGCCAGCAGTGAAGGACTAGCGGGGGGTTCCTACGAGCAGTACTTC
CDR3: CASSEGLAGGSYEQYF
D: TRBD2
size: .
V: TRBV2
J: TRBJ2-7

DNA: TGTGCCAGCAGCTTAGCTGACCCGCGCCAGCATTTT
CDR3: CASSLADPRQHF
D: .
size: .
V: TRBV7-3
J: TRBJ1-5

DNA: TGTGCCAGCAGTGATCGTGGGGGGCGGGACGAGCAGTACTTC
CDR3: CASSDRGGRDEQYF
D: .
size: .
V: TRBV25-1
J: TRBJ2-7

DNA: TGTGCCAGTAGTCGCGGGACTAGCGGAATCACAGATACGCAGTATTTT
CDR3: CASSRGTSGITDTQYF
D: TRBD2
size: .
V: TRBV19
J: TRBJ2-3

DNA: TGCGCCAGCAGCCATACTAGCGGGGACCCCTCGGAGACCCAGTACTTC
CDR3: CASSHTSGDPSETQYF
D: TRBD2
size: once
V: TRBV5-1
J: TRBJ2-5

DNA: TGTGCCAGCACCGATAGACAGGGATCCTACGAGCAGTACTTC
CDR3: CASTDRQGSYEQYF
D: TRBD1
size: .
V: TRBV11-2
J: TRBJ2-7

DNA: TGTGCCACCAGAAGAGAAGACAGGGTTAATCAGCCCCAGCATTTT
CDR3: CATRREDRVNQPQHF
D: TRBD1
size: .
V: TRBV6-1
J: TRBJ1-5

DNA: TGTGCCAGCAGTGAAGTTGGTGGGTTGTACTATGGCTACACCTTC
CDR3: CASSEVGGLYYGYTF
D: .
size: once
V: TRBV2
J: TRBJ1-2

DNA: TGTGCCATCAGTGAAGGAGCCTCTGGGGCCAACGTCCTGACTTTC
CDR3: CAISEGASGANVLTF
D: .
size: .
V: TRBV10-3
J: TRBJ2-6

DNA: TGTGCCAGCAGTTTACGTGGGCACAGCACAGATACGCAGTATTTT
CDR3: CASSLRGHSTDTQYF
D: .
size: .
V: TRBV27
J: TRBJ2-3

DNA: TGTGCCAGTAAGAGAAGAATAGGAATTCAGAACACTGAAGCTTTCTTT
CDR3: CASKRRIGIQNTEAFF
D: .
size: .
V: TRBV19
J: TRBJ1-1

DNA: TGTGCCAGTAGTAAGGAGGGCAACTATGGCTACACCTTC
CDR3: CASSKEGNYGYTF
D: .
size: few
V: TRBV19
J: TRBJ1-2

DNA: TGTGCCGGCCGGGACATCGAGGCCAACGTCCTGACTTTC
CDR3: CAGRDIEANVLTF
D: .
size: .
V: TRBV19
J: TRBJ2-6

DNA: TGTGCCAGCAGCGTCCGGGAAGCTTTCTTT
CDR3: CASSVREAFF
D: .
size: few
V: TRBV7-9
J: TRBJ1-1

DNA: TGTGCCAGCAGCTTAGAGGCGGGGAACACTGAAGCTTTCTTT
CDR3: CASSLEAGNTEAFF
D: .
size: few
V: TRBV11-1
J: TRBJ1-1

DNA: TGTGCCAGCAGTGAATTAGGAAAAGGGTCGAGGGCTTTCTTT
CDR3: CASSELGKGSRAFF
D: .
size: .
V: TRBV25-1
J: TRBJ1-1

DNA: TGTGCCAGCAGACAGGTCCACGAGCAGTACTTC
CDR3: CASRQVHEQYF
D: .
size: .
V: TRBV2
J: TRBJ2-7

DNA: TGTGCCAGCAGCTATAGGGGGCCGGGAAACACCATATATTTT
CDR3: CASSYRGPGNTIYF
D: TRBD1
size: few
V: TRBV11-2
J: TRBJ1-3

DNA: TGTGCCAGCTCACTTGGGGGACGAGGGATAGGCGAGCAGTACTTC
CDR3: CASSLGGRGIGEQYF
D: .
size: .
V: TRBV18
J: TRBJ2-7

DNA: TGTGCCAGCAGCCCTAGCAGGGGGGCCCTCGAGACCCAGTACTTC
CDR3: CASSPSRGALETQYF
D: .
size: .
V: TRBV11-3
J: TRBJ2-5

DNA: TGCGCCAGCAGCCAAGGACTGGGCGGGGAGACCCAGTACTTC
CDR3: CASSQGLGGETQYF
D: .
size: .
V: TRBV4-3
J: TRBJ2-5

DNA: TGTGCCAGCTCACTGGGACCGAACACTGAAGCTTTCTTT
CDR3: CASSLGPNTEAFF
D: .
size: .
V: TRBV18
J: TRBJ1-1

DNA: TGTGCCGGGAAGGGGACTAGCGGGGATGCCGGGGAGCTGTTTTTT
CDR3: CAGKGTSGDAGELFF
D: TRBD2
size: few
V: TRBV6-6
J: TRBJ2-2

DNA: TGTGCCAGCAGAACCGGGACTAGCGCCTACAATGAGCAGTTCTTC
CDR3: CASRTGTSAYNEQFF
D: TRBD2
size: .
V: TRBV2
J: TRBJ2-1

DNA: TGTGCCACCAGTCTGGACAGGGGGAAAGGGGAGCTGTTTTTT
CDR3: CATSLDRGKGELFF
D: TRBD1
size: few
V: TRBV15
J: TRBJ2-2

DNA: TGTGCCAGCAGCTTAAGGGCAGATACGCAGTATTTT
CDR3: CASSLRADTQYF
D: .
size: .
V: TRBV7-2
J: TRBJ2-3

DNA: TGTGCCTGGAGTGTCGGCCTAGCCTACGAGCAGTACTTC
CDR3: CAWSVGLAYEQYF
D: .
size: .
V: TRBV30
J: TRBJ2-7

DNA: TGTGCCAGCAGCTTAGGCAGGGACCGCAATCAGCCCCAGCATTTT
CDR3: CASSLGRDRNQPQHF
D: .
size: .
V: TRBV7-2
J: TRBJ1-5

DNA: TGTGCCAGCAGTTTATCCCCTCTCAATTCACCCCTCCACTTT
CDR3: CASSLSPLNSPLHF
D: .
size: .
V: TRBV27
J: TRBJ1-6

DNA: TGTGCCTCCACCGGGAGGTCGTTAGAAAAACTGTTTTTT
CDR3: CASTGRSLEKLFF
D: .
size: once
V: TRBV30
J: TRBJ1-4

DNA: TGTGCCAGCAGCCAAGAATCCAGCGGGGCCTACAATGAGCAGTTCTTC
CDR3: CASSQESSGAYNEQFF
D: TRBD2
size: .
V: TRBV4-2
J: TRBJ2-1

DNA: TGTGCCAGCAGCTTAAGAACAGGCCACATCTCTGGAAACACCATATATTTT
CDR3: CASSLRTGHISGNTIYF
D: .
size: .
V: TRBV7-8
J: TRBJ1-3